Listed here is a single TCR beta chain. With random hexamers, roughly 0.45 to 1 ug RNA was reverse transcribed. immunoSEQ multiplex PCR amplified TCR beta CDR3 across 54 Vbeta, 13 Jbeta. A single record per CDR3 protein comes from TCRdb applying MiXCR to the immunoSEQ multiplex PCR reads. Here the sample spans some 190,000 distinct CDR3 sequences, about 95% being singletons. CD8+ and CD4+ T cells were negatively isolated; TEMRA cells were FACS-enriched. The source of the sample is a study of CD8 T cells in Susac syndrome. Sequencing used CD4+ T cells from PBMCs. This sequence originates from a human donor in good health.

In nucleotides, the CDR3 is TGCAGCGCCCTTTATAGCAGTGAGCAGTTCTTC. Protein: CSALYSSEQFF. This chain joins TRBV29-1 and TRBJ2-1; D gene unclear. CDR1 and CDR2 (germline): SQVTM, ANQGSEA. The CDR3 runs 11 residues. V lost 7 bases and J 9 bases, leaving 13 bases between the germline ends.